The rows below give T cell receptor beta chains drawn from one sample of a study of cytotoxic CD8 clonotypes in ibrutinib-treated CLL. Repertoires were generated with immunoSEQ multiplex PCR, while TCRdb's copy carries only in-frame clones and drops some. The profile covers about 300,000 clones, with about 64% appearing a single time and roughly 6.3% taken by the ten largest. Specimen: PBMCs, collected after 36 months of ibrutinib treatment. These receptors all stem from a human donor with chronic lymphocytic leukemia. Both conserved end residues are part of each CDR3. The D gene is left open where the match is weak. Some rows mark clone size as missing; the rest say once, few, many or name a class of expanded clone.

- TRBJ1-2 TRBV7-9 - TGTGCCAGCAGCTTGGACAAGAACTATGGCTACACCTTC CASSLDKNYGYTF
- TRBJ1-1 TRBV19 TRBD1 TGTGCCAGTAGTCCACAAGTTGGCAGGGGGCTTGGTGCGAGGGAAGCTTTCTTT CASSPQVGRGLGAREAFF
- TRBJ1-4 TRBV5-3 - TGTGCCAGAAGCTTTGGCAGGGGAGATGGAAAACTGTTTTTT CARSFGRGDGKLFF
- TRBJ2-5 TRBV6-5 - TGTGCCAGCCGACAGGATAACAGAGGGACCCAGTACTTC CASRQDNRGTQYF
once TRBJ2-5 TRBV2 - TGTGCCAGCAGTGATTTCAGGGGGGAAGAGACCCAGTACTTC CASSDFRGEETQYF
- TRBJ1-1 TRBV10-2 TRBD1 TGCGCCAGCAGTCCCGGGACAGGGTGGCGGAACACTGAAGCTTTCTTT CASSPGTGWRNTEAFF
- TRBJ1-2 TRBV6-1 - TGTGCCAGCAGTGAACAGGGAGTTGGCTACACCTTC CASSEQGVGYTF
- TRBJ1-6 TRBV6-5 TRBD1 TGTGCCAGCAGTACCCTCGACAGGGCCCCAGCCCTCCACTTT CASSTLDRAPALHF
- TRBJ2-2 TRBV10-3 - TGTGCCATCAGTGCCGGTTCCGGGGAGCTGTTTTTT CAISAGSGELFF
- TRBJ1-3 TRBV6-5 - TGTGCCAGCAGCCCTGCCCAGGGAAACACCATATATTTT CASSPAQGNTIYF
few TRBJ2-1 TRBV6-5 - TGTGCCAGCAGTTATAGGGTGACTAGTGTATCCAATGAGCAGTTCTTC CASSYRVTSVSNEQFF
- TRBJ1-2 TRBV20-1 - TGCAGTGCTAGTCCTGGCTATGGCTACACCTTC CSASPGYGYTF
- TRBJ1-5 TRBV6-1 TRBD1 TGTGCCAGCAGTGAATCTCCGGGACAGGGATTTCAGCCCCAGCATTTT CASSESPGQGFQPQHF
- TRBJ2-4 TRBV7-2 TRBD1 TGTGCCAGCAGCCAAATCAGGGGGCTTTACATTCAGTACTTC CASSQIRGLYIQYF
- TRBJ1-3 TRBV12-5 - TGTGCTAGTGGTTTGGTACTGGACAGAATCTACTCTGGAAACACCATATATTTT CASGLVLDRIYSGNTIYF
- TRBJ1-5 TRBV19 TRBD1 TGTGCCAGTTTTACTCCGGGACAGGGTCAGCCCCAGCATTTT CASFTPGQGQPQHF